Sequencing of this T cell receptor beta chain was carried out in a study of glioma-infiltrating T cells (dated by TCRdb to the mid-2010s). At the level of the whole study: TCR alpha- and beta-chain repertoires were sequenced from glioma tissue, non-neoplastic brain tissue and matched peripheral blood mononuclear cells. Each tissue-infiltrating repertoire was compared with the same patient's peripheral blood repertoire to measure divergence between tissue and blood T-cell populations. The paired cohort comprised three low-grade glioma patients, several primary glioblastoma patients and three non-glioma patients contributing non-neoplastic brain tissue. Study-wide conclusions, independent of this receptor: Very few CDR3 sequences were shared between tissue and blood, attributed to high CDR3 diversity and limited sampling. Small numbers underpinned the group comparisons: under ten glioblastoma patients, three low-grade glioma patients and three non-neoplastic patients. VJ-independent divergence between tissue and blood was found to be below expectation in non-neoplastic patients but above expectation in all gliomas, particularly low-grade gliomas.

The iRepertoire nested amplicon-rescue multiplex PCR (arm-PCR) platform was used to amplify TCR alpha and beta CDR3 regions from RNA. For one-step reverse transcription and amplification, roughly 90-450 ng of tissue mRNA or PBMC total RNA was used as input. Following bead purification, Illumina adapters were added through a secondary multiplex PCR, and the libraries were then gel-purified between 200 and 400 bp. Internal 6-nucleotide barcodes were carried by the libraries and were used for demultiplexing. Sequencing of the libraries was done on an Illumina MiSeq using 2x220 or 2x250 nucleotide paired-end reads. Turning to the authors' computational methods: Paired reads were merged using FLASH 1.2.11 and were aligned to the GRCh37 human genome using BWA-MEM, after which TRA and TRB reads were extracted. An IMGT-derived reference of cassette sequences and CDR3 motifs, with pseudogenes included, was used for V and J assignment. Three-frame translation of reads was performed, and productive CDR3s were defined as those with a C...FGXG motif and no stop codons. Clonotypes were defined as unique combinations of V-J cassette pair and CDR3 amino acid sequence. Filtering of reads was based on Hamming distance, with the threshold set by the sequence error rate of each sample in mapped regions. TCRdb applied fastp at Q25 and MiXCR to the public reads, then kept only in-frame beta chains. Rows are unified per CDR3 protein, each entry keeping the most common DNA and genes. These V and J calls are TCRdb output, not the study's own analysis. The sample table contains more than 110,000 distinct CDR3 sequences; only one count was recorded for about two fifths of them. The top ten clonotypes cover more than 15% of the sample.

Only a few counts were recorded for this clonotype. Its antigen is unknown. Base qualities are not at hand, and no much larger clone is one base apart. The CDR3 contains 14 residues, cysteine and phenylalanine counted. CDR3 DNA only is kept here, 42 bases in frame from base 1. The germline V end is reduced by 5 bases and the J end by 0 bases; junction bases left unmatched: 1. From a lookup of the germline V gene, CDR1 and CDR2 are SGHTA and FQGNSA. The specimen was glioma tissue, nonneoplastic brain tissue, or PBMCs (not recorded which). The sequence links TRBV7-2 to TRBJ1-1, with 9 middle bases fitting TRBD1. This receptor was obtained from a human donor with low-grade glioma or glioblastoma, undergoing nonglioma brain surgery, or in good health (not recorded which). The bases read TGTGCCAGCAGCCGGGACAGGGTGAACACTGAAGCTTTCTTT. Protein translation: CASSRDRVNTEAFF.